This T cell receptor beta chain was profiled in a study of T cell changes during pregnancy in multiple sclerosis. Germline-derived CDR1 and CDR2 are MDHEN and SYDVKM. The CDR3 sequence is 13 residues long. V shed 6 bases, J shed 12 bases, and the junction held 9 bases outside the gene matches. Measured with immunoSEQ multiplex PCR; TCRdb has only the in-frame clones, and not every one. The sample yields fewer than 40,000 clones, roughly nine tenths seen once. The sequence derives from a female donor in good health, enrolled as a control in a pregnancy study. The chain recombines TRBV28 with TRBJ2-7; TRBD1 matches at 12 bases. Material: CD4+ T cells from peripheral blood mononuclear cells, obtained in the first trimester of pregnancy. CDR3 protein: CASSFRDRGHWYF. The DNA for the CDR3 is TGTGCCAGCAGCTTCCGGGACAGGGGGCATTGGTACTTC.